The entry below describes one T cell receptor beta chain. Profiled with immunoSEQ multiplex PCR; TCRdb holds only in-frame clones, not every one. The sample has 140,000 to 150,000 clones, around nine tenths seen once. These data originate in a study of T cell responses to AZD1222 COVID-19 vaccine. Sequenced material: peripheral blood, taken on day 0 of AZD1222 vaccination. The TCR was taken from an adult in good health.

This chain's CDR3 is CASSERLDEQYF. DNA of the CDR3: TGTGCCAGCAGTGAGAGGCTCGACGAGCAGTACTTC. V is TRBV2 and J is TRBJ2-7; D uncertain. The CDR3 is 12 amino acids. Germline CDR1 is SNHLY and CDR2 is FYNNEI. The V and J ends lost 3 bases and 5 bases respectively, with 8 bases between them.